Presented here are 28 T cell receptor beta chains from one specimen sequenced in a study of CD8 T cells in Susac syndrome. An input of about 0.5 to 1 ug of RNA was subjected to reverse transcription using random hexamers. TCRdb reprocessed the immunoSEQ multiplex PCR reads via MiXCR and lists one record per CDR3 protein. The table lists roughly 150,000 distinct CDR3 sequences, nearly 97% of them singletons, with 0.15% in the top ten. Sequencing was done on a sample of CD8+ T cells from PBMCs. These receptors originate from a human donor with multiple sclerosis.

This chain uses TRBV15 with TRBJ2-1; D gene ambiguous. The germline CDR1 and CDR2 sequences are LNHNV and YYDKDF (reference sequence). The CDR3 spans 13 residues. V was shortened by 0 bases and J by 8 bases, with 8 bases between the two germline ends. CDR3 sequence (DNA): TGTGCCACCAGCAGAGATACGGGCGATGAGCAGTTCTTC. Translated: CATSRDTGDEQFF. Together with reference TRBV15 and TRBJ2-1, the CDR3 gives the full variable domain: DAMVIQNPRYQVTQFGKPVTLSCSQTLNHNVMYWYQQKSSQAPKLLFHYYDKDFNNEADTPDNFQSRRPNTSFCFLDIRSPGLGDTAMYLCATSRDTGDEQFFGPGTRLTVL.

The gene calls are TRBV9 and TRBJ2-7; 11 nucleotides line up with TRBD2. V shed 0 bases, J shed 5 bases, and the junction held 4 bases outside the gene matches. This CDR3 is 15 amino acids long. CDR1 and CDR2 (germline): SGDLS, YYNGEE. CDR3 DNA sequence: TGTGCCAGCAGCGTAGGTAGCGGGGGGGCTCACGAGCAGTACTTC. Translating gives CASSVGSGGAHEQYF.

CDR3: CATSRDPGFDEQYV. CDR3 nucleotides: TGTGCCACCAGCAGAGATCCAGGGTTCGACGAGCAGTACGTC. V and J are TRBV15 and TRBJ2-7, with D possibly TRBD1 on 5 matching bases. In germline, CDR1 is LNHNV, CDR2 YYDKDF (reference sequence). V was pared by 0 bases and J by 5 bases, with 11 bases between. This CDR3 is built from 14 residues.

This chain joins TRBV29-1 and TRBJ2-5; D is ambiguous. Germline assignment: CDR1 SQVTM and CDR2 ANQGSEA. The CDR3 runs 12 residues. Trimming pared 3 bases from V and 9 bases from J, leaving 14 bases between. CDR3 sequence (DNA): TGCAGCGTTGAGGCACTCCCCCTGGCCCAGTACTTC. Residues: CSVEALPLAQYF.

The chain is built from TRBV24-1 and TRBJ2-3, with D tentatively TRBD2 (5 bases). The germline V gene has CDR1 KGHDR and CDR2 SFDVKD. The length of the CDR3 is 16 residues. The V gene lost 4 bases and the J gene lost 2 bases, with 15 bases spanning the gap. The CDR3: CATSEQRAPFTDTQYF. CDR3 coding DNA: TGTGCCACCAGTGAGCAGAGGGCCCCCTTCACAGATACGCAGTATTTT.

This sequence joins TRBV20-1 and TRBJ1-5, with no clear D. Looked up from germline, CDR1 is DFQATT and CDR2 is SNEGSKA (reference sequence). The V end was cut by 5 bases, the J end by 0 bases, with 8 bases between. This CDR3 is 13 amino acids long. In DNA, the CDR3 is TGCAGTGCTGGCAAGAATAGCAATCAGCCCCAGCATTTT. It codes for CSAGKNSNQPQHF.

V is TRBV20-1 and J is TRBJ2-3; TRBD2 is a possible D gene (6 bases). V was trimmed by 0 bases and J by 4 bases, leaving 8 bases between them. Germline V gene data show CDR1 as DFQATT and CDR2 as SNEGSKA (reference sequence). The CDR3 runs to 13 residues. For the CDR3, the DNA is TGCAGTGCTAGAGATTGGAGGGCAGATACGCAGTATTTT. This translates into CSARDWRADTQYF.

The genes are TRBV19 and TRBJ1-1; 7 bases match TRBD1. V lost 3 bases to trimming and J lost 11 bases; unmatched junction nucleotides: 9. The germline CDR1 and CDR2 sequences are LNHDA and SQIVND (reference sequence). The CDR3 sequence is 13 residues long. In DNA, the CDR3 is TGTGCCAGTAGTATCCGATCCACAGGGGTGGCTTTCTTT. As protein: CASSIRSTGVAFF.

This rearrangement joins TRBV9 to TRBJ2-7; D is possibly TRBD2 (6 bases). CDR3 length: 14 amino acids. Germline CDR1 reads SGDLS; CDR2 reads YYNGEE. V dropped 4 bases and J dropped 6 bases, with 17 bases sitting between them. In DNA, the CDR3 is TGTGCCAGCAGCCCATCCAAGGGAGGTCGCGAGCAGTACTTC. Its translation: CASSPSKGGREQYF.

V gene TRBV3-1 combines with J gene TRBJ2-7; 7 positions match TRBD1. The J segment lost 2 bases and the V segment lost 3 bases, leaving 13 bases of the junction unmatched. The germline CDR1 and CDR2 sequences are LGHDT and YNNKEL (reference sequence). This CDR3 spans 17 amino acids. CDR3 coding DNA: TGTGCCAGCAGCCAGGGGTTTAGTGGGCAGGGGGCCTACGAGCAGTACTTC. Residues: CASSQGFSGQGAYEQYF.

This chain joins TRBV29-1 and TRBJ1-1; tentatively, D is TRBD1 (5 bases). Germline lookup yields CDR1 SQVTM and CDR2 ANQGSEA. V lost 2 bases and J 4 bases, leaving 8 bases between the germline ends. CDR3 size: 12 residues. The CDR3 DNA reads as TGCAGCGTTGAAACCGGGGCCACTGAAGCTTTCTTT. Its translation: CSVETGATEAFF.

The count of this clonotype is one. V usage is TRBV20-1 and J usage is TRBJ1-6; 7 bases line up with TRBD1. This CDR3 contains 17 residues. The ends lost 3 bases at V and 0 bases at J; junction bases unmatched: 8. Germline lookup yields CDR1 DFQATT and CDR2 SNEGSKA (reference sequence). CDR3 loop: CSARDQTGSSYNSPLHF. CDR3 in DNA: TGCAGTGCTAGGGACCAGACAGGGAGCTCCTATAATTCACCCCTCCACTTT.

V usage is TRBV27 and J usage is TRBJ2-3, with 7 bases that match TRBD2. The germline V gene has CDR1 MNHEY and CDR2 SMNVEV (reference sequence). J lost 1 base, V lost 10 bases, and 14 bases had no gene match. The CDR3 is 16 residues long. The CDR3 DNA is TGTGCCACCTACGCCCCGGGACTAACAGGCACAGATACGCAGTATTTT. Its translation is CATYAPGLTGTDTQYF.

The V gene is TRBV5-6, the J gene TRBJ2-7; D perhaps matches TRBD1 (5 bases). Germline loops: CDR1 SGHDT, CDR2 YYEEEE. V lost 1 base and J lost 6, with 17 bases in between. The CDR3 has 15 residues. CDR3 residues: CASSLIPGPTSEQYF. DNA for the CDR3: TGTGCCAGCAGCTTGATCCCAGGGCCCACCTCCGAGCAGTACTTC.

V is TRBV30 and J is TRBJ1-2; possible D gene TRBD1, 5 bases. The V end was cut by 2 bases, the J end by 4 bases, with 14 bases between. This CDR3 has 14 amino acids. CDR1 is GTSNPN, CDR2 SVGIG, per germline (reference sequence). The CDR3 DNA follows: TGTGCCTGGAGTAGAACAGGCGAACTCTATGGCTACACCTTC. Its protein product is CAWSRTGELYGYTF.

The V and J genes are TRBV29-1 and TRBJ1-2; perhaps TRBD1 as D (5 bases). The CDR3 sequence is 14 residues long. Germline V lookup: CDR1 SQVTM, CDR2 ANQGSEA. V was pared by 2 bases and J by 3 bases, with 13 bases between. CDR3 DNA sequence: TGCAGCGTTGAACGGCAGGGCAAGGACTATGGCTACACCTTC. Residues: CSVERQGKDYGYTF.

The chain joins TRBV30 to TRBJ1-5; 8 bases map to TRBD1. The germline V gene encodes CDR1 GTSNPN and CDR2 SVGIG (reference sequence). Trimming removed 6 bases from V and 1 base from J; junction bases left unmatched: 8. The CDR3 totals 15 residues. The CDR3 nucleotides read TGTGCCTGCACCCAGGGGGCCGGGAGCAATCAGCCCCAGCATTTT. It specifies CACTQGAGSNQPQHF.

The V and J genes are TRBV5-4 and TRBJ2-1, with D possibly called TRBD1 or TRBD2 (5 bases each). This CDR3 is built from 13 residues. The ends were cut back, 0 bases at V and 9 bases at J, with 10 bases in the middle. The germline gives CDR1 SGHNT, CDR2 YYREEE (reference sequence). CDR3 nucleotides: TGTGCCAGCAGCTTGGCGCCTGGGGGTGAGCAGTTCTTC. Amino acid sequence: CASSLAPGGEQFF.

The rearrangement links TRBV5-1 to TRBJ2-1; no clear D. CDR1 and CDR2 from the germline V gene are SGHRS and YFSETQ. The ends were cut back, 4 bases at V and 0 bases at J, with 14 bases in the middle. The CDR3 runs 16 residues. CDR3 amino acids: CASSDQVISSYNEQFF. In nucleotides, the CDR3 is TGCGCCAGCAGCGACCAAGTAATCAGCTCCTACAATGAGCAGTTCTTC.

The genes are TRBV25-1 and TRBJ1-5, with D possibly TRBD1 on 5 matching bases. The CDR3 covers 14 residues. The V gene's germline CDR1 is MGHDK and CDR2 SYGVNS. V was cut by 2 bases and J by 6 bases, with 11 bases left in between. CDR3 sequence reads: CASSEMGGGQPQHF. The CDR3 DNA reads TGTGCCAGCAGTGAAATGGGGGGAGGTCAGCCCCAGCATTTT.

This clonotype was observed a single time. DNA of the CDR3: TGTGCCAGCAGCTTACTCGACAGGGACCACGAGCAGTACTTC. It codes for CASSLLDRDHEQYF. The genes are TRBV7-2 and TRBJ2-7, with 7 bases matching TRBD1. Germline lookup yields CDR1 SGHTA and CDR2 FQGNSA. J lost 5 bases, V lost 2 bases, and 6 bases had no gene match. The CDR3 loop spans 14 amino acids. Full variable domain (rest looked up from reference TRBV7-2 and TRBJ2-7): GAGVSQSPSNKVTEKGKDVELRCDPISGHTALYWYRQSLGQGLEFLIYFQGNSAPDKSGLPSDRFSAERTGGSVSTLTIQRTQQEDSAVYLCASSLLDRDHEQYFGPGTRLTVT.

The chain has TRBV6-6 and TRBJ2-7; D unclear. Trimming cost V 9 bases and J 2 bases, with 14 bases left between them. This CDR3 spans 13 amino acids. Germline loops: CDR1 MNHNY, CDR2 SVGAGI (reference sequence). CDR3 residues: CASADGLTYEQYF. The CDR3 bases are TGTGCCAGTGCGGACGGATTAACCTACGAGCAGTACTTC.

This chain uses TRBV20-1 with TRBJ1-1; D possibly corresponds to TRBD1 (5 bases). Germline lookup yields CDR1 DFQATT and CDR2 SNEGSKA (reference sequence). V was clipped by 0 bases and J by 6 bases, with 23 bases between them. The CDR3 totals 17 residues. The CDR3 nucleotides are TGCAGTGCTAGAGATCGGCAGGGAGATCGGAGAAGGGCTGAAGCTTTCTTT. This translates into CSARDRQGDRRRAEAFF.

In its sample, this clonotype was seen once. The genes are TRBV5-4 and TRBJ2-7; the D is unclear. Germline-derived CDR1 and CDR2 are SGHNT and YYREEE (reference sequence). This CDR3 has 13 amino acids. V shed 5 bases and J shed 3 bases, with 12 bases lying between them. The DNA for the CDR3 is TGTGCCAGCAGTACCACGACGGGCTACGAGCAGTACGTC. As protein: CASSTTTGYEQYV.

The CDR3: CASSLGQGAYEQFF. Written as DNA, the CDR3 is TGCGCCAGCAGCTTGGGGCAGGGGGCCTATGAGCAGTTCTTC. This chain joins TRBV5-1 and TRBJ2-1; the match to TRBD1 covers 8 bases. V was pared by 0 bases and J by 8 bases, with 4 bases of the junction left unmatched. Germline CDR1 SGHRS, CDR2 YFSETQ. The CDR3 length is 14 residues.

The V gene is TRBV29-1, the J gene TRBJ2-3, with D perhaps matching TRBD1 (5 bases). The germline V gene encodes CDR1 SQVTM and CDR2 ANQGSEA. The ends were cut back, 3 bases at V and 4 bases at J, with 8 bases in the middle. There are 12 residues in the CDR3. The CDR3 protein is CSVEGRADTQYF. The CDR3 coding sequence is TGCAGCGTTGAGGGCAGGGCAGATACGCAGTATTTT.

This sequence joins TRBV13 and TRBJ2-7; 8 positions agree with TRBD1. The CDR3 totals 14 residues. From germline, CDR1 is PRHDT and CDR2 FYEKMQ (reference sequence). J lost 2 bases, V lost 4 bases, and 4 bases had no gene match. CDR3 amino acids: CASSSRDRTYEQYV. In nucleotides, the CDR3 is TGTGCCAGCAGCTCTCGGGACAGGACCTACGAGCAGTACGTC.

This clonotype was detected only once. The chain links TRBV29-1 to TRBJ1-2; tentatively, D is TRBD1 (5 bases). The ends were cut back, 5 bases at V and 8 bases at J, with 12 bases in the middle. Germline V gene sequence: CDR1 SQVTM, CDR2 ANQGSEA. This CDR3 has 11 amino acids. The CDR3 coding sequence is TGCAGCGTTCGAACAGGTGGAGGCTACACCTTC. It is translated as CSVRTGGGYTF.